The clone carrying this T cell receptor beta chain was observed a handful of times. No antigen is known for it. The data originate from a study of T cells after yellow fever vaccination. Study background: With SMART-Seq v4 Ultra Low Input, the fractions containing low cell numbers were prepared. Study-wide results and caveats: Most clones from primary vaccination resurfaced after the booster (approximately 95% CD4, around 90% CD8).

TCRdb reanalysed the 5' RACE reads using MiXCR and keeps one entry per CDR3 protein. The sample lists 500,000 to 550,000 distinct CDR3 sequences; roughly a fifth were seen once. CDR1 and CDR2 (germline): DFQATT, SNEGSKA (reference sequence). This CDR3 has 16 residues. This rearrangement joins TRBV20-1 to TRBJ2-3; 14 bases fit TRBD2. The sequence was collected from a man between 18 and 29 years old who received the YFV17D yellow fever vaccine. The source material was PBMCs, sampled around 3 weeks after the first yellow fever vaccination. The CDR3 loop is CRETGTSGGRGDTQYF. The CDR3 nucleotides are TGCAGGGAGACCGGGACTAGCGGGGGCCGGGGGGATACGCAGTATTTT.